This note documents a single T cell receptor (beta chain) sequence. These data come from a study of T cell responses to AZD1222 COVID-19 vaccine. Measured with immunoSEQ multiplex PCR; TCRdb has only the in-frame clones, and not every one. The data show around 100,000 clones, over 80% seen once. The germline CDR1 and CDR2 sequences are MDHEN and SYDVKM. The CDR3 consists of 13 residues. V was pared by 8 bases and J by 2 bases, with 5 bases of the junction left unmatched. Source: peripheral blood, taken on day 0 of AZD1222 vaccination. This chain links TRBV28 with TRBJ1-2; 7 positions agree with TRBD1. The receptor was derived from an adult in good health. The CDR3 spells CASLLTGNYGYTF. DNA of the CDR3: TGTGCCAGCTTATTGACAGGGAACTATGGCTACACCTTC.